This paragraph covers one T cell receptor beta chain sequence. This record belongs to a study of blood T cell repertoires in COVID-19. About the study: PBMCs, B-cell-depleted T cells, or T cells were the source of the cDNA or gDNA that made up the material.

This table comes from immunoSEQ multiplex PCR, and its TCRdb copy is limited to in-frame clones, with some not included. There are around 180,000 clones in the sample; under 90% occur only once, and over 9.5% lies in the top ten. V lost 10 bases and J 11 bases, leaving 23 bases between the germline ends. Looked up from germline, CDR1 is ENHRY and CDR2 is SYGVKD. The CDR3 covers 14 residues. Cohort 3 recovered donors had two negative PCRs, clearance, or symptom resolution. The clonotype originates from a middle-aged man who had recovered from COVID-19. Sequencing was carried out using PBMCs or T cells enriched from blood (not recorded which). The chain uses TRBV10-3 and TRBJ1-4; a possible D gene is TRBD1 (6 bases). The CDR3 DNA follows: TGTGCCACCCGAGACAGGCCCAAGGATGGGAAACTGTTTTTT. The encoded protein is CATRDRPKDGKLFF.